This section outlines one T cell receptor beta chain sequence together with its context. The target antigen is unknown. Together with a sample-barcoded 5' primer, a J-beta primer mix was included in a second PCR lasting about 7 to 12 cycles. Every cDNA molecule carried a tag from a template-switch adaptor bearing 12 random nucleotides. From the 5' RACE reads, TCRdb called clonotypes with MiXCR, one entry per CDR3 protein. The data hold roughly 800,000 distinct CDR3 sequences, with around 25% observed a single time. This specimen belongs to a study of blood T cells in healthy people across ages. Findings of the study overall: Long-lived and aged donors differed, with more naive CD4+ cells and higher diversity in the long-lived.

The V end was cut by 2 bases, the J end by 9 bases, with 22 bases between. The CDR3 has 17 amino acids. The V gene's germline CDR1 is MNHEY and CDR2 SVGEGT. These sequences were also reported in another study, on T cells of mothers and their children. That report notes: Three healthy Caucasian mothers, along with their six children, served as the donors. Maternal samples each gave over 8 million TCR beta CDR3 reads, and child samples several million each.

Sequences were obtained from blood. The chain joins TRBV6-2 or TRBV6-3 to TRBJ2-2, with D perhaps matching TRBD1 (6 bases). This clonotype was obtained from a boy aged 5-17 years in good health. The DNA for the CDR3 is TGTGCCAGCAGTTACGCAATTAAGCAGGGGTACCTTCGGGAGCTGTTTTTT. Translating it yields CASSYAIKQGYLRELFF.